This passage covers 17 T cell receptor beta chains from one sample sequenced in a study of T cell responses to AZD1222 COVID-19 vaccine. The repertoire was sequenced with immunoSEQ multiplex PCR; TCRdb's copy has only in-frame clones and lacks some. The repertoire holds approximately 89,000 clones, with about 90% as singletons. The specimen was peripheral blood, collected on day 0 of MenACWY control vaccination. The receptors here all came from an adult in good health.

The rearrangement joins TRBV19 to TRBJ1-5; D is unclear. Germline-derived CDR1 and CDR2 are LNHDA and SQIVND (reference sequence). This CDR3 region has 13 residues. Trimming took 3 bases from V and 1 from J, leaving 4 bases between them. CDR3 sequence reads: CASSISSNQPQHF. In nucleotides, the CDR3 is TGTGCCAGTAGTATTTCCAGCAATCAGCCCCAGCATTTT.

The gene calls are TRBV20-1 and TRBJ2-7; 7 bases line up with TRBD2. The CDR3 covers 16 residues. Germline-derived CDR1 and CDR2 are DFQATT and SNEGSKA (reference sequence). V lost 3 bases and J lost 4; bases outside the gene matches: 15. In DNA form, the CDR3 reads TGCAGTGCTAGTGGCTGGAACGCGGGAGTGGGGTACGAGCAGTACTTC. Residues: CSASGWNAGVGYEQYF.

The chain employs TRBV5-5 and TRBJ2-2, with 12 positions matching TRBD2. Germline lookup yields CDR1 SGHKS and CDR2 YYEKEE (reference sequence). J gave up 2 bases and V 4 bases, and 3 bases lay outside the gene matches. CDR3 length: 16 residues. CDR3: CASSQGLAGNTGELFF. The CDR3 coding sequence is TGTGCCAGCAGCCAGGGACTAGCGGGTAACACCGGGGAGCTGTTTTTT.

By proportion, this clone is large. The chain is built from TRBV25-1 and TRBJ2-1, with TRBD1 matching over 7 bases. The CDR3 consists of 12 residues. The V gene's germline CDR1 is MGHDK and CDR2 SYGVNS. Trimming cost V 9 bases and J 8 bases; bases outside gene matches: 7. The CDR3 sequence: CASTDRVYEQFF. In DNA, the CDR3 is TGTGCCAGTACCGACAGGGTCTATGAGCAGTTCTTC.

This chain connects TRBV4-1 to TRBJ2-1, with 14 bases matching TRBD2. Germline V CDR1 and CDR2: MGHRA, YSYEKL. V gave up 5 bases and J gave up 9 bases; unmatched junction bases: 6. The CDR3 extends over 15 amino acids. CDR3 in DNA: TGCGCCAGCAGCTTCGGACTAGCGGGAGGTGCTGAGCAGTTCTTC. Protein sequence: CASSFGLAGGAEQFF.

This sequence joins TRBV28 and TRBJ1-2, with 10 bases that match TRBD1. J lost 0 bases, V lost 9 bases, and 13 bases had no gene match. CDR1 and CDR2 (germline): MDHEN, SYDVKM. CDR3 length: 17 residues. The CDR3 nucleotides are TGTGCCAGTTCTACCCCGGGACAGGGGAATCCTAACTATGGCTACACCTTC. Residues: CASSTPGQGNPNYGYTF.

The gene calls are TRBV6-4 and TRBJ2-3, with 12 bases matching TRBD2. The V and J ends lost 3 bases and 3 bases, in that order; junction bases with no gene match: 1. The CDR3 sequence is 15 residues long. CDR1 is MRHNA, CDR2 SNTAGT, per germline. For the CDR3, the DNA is TGTGCCAGCAGTGAGGGGACTAGCGGGACAGATACGCAGTATTTT. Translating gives CASSEGTSGTDTQYF.

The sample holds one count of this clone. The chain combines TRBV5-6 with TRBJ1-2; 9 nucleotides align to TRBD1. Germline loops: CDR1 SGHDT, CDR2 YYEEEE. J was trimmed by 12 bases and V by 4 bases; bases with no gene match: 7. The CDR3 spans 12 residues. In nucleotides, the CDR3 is TGTGCCAGCAGCGCCGGGACAGGGTCCCACACCTTC. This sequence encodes CASSAGTGSHTF.

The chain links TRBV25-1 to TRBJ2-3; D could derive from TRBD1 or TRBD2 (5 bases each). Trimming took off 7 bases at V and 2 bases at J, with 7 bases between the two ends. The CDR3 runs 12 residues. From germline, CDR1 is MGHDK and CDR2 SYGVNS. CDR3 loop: CASTGATDTQYF. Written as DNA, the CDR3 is TGTGCCAGCACCGGGGCCACAGATACGCAGTATTTT.

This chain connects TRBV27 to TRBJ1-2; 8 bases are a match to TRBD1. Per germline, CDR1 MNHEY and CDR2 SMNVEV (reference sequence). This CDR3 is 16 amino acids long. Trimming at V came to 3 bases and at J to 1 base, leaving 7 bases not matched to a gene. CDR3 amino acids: CASSFTYRGSNYGYTF. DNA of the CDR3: TGTGCCAGCAGTTTTACCTACAGGGGGAGTAACTATGGCTACACCTTC.

CDR3 DNA: TGTGCCAGCAGCGGCGCAGGGGCGGGTGAAAAACTGTTTTTT. Its translation: CASSGAGAGEKLFF. The chain joins TRBV5-5 to TRBJ1-4; a possible D gene is TRBD1 (6 bases). Looked up from germline, CDR1 is SGHKS and CDR2 is YYEKEE (reference sequence). The CDR3 is 14 amino acids. The V and J ends lost 4 bases and 7 bases respectively, with 14 bases between them. Drawing the rest from reference TRBV5-5 and TRBJ1-4, the complete variable domain is DAGVTQSPTHLIKTRGQQVTLRCSPISGHKSVSWYQQVLGQGPQFIFQYYEKEERGRGNFPDRFSARQFPNYSSELNVNALLLGDSALYLCASSGAGAGEKLFFGSGTQLSVL.

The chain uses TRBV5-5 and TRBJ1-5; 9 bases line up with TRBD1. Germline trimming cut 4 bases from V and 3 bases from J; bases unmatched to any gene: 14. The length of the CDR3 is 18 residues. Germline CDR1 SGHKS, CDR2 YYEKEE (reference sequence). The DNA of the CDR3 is TGTGCCAGCAGCCGCCTCCACCGGGACAGGGTTAACAATCAGCCCCAGCATTTT. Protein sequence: CASSRLHRDRVNNQPQHF. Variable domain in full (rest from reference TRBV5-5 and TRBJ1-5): DAGVTQSPTHLIKTRGQQVTLRCSPISGHKSVSWYQQVLGQGPQFIFQYYEKEERGRGNFPDRFSARQFPNYSSELNVNALLLGDSALYLCASSRLHRDRVNNQPQHFGDGTRLSIL.

The CDR3 spells CASRNSGNTIYF. In DNA, the CDR3 is TGTGCCAGCCGAAACTCTGGAAACACCATATATTTT. The rearrangement joins TRBV2 to TRBJ1-3, with D unclear. CDR1 and CDR2 from the germline V gene are SNHLY and FYNNEI. The length of the CDR3 is 12 residues. V lost 8 bases and J lost 0, with 5 bases in between.

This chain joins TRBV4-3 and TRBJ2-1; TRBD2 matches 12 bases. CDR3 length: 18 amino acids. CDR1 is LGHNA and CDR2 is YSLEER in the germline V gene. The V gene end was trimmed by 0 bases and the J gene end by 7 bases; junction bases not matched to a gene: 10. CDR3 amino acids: CASSQENIPSGRENEQFF. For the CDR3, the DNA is TGCGCCAGCAGCCAAGAAAATATTCCTAGCGGGAGGGAAAATGAGCAGTTCTTC.

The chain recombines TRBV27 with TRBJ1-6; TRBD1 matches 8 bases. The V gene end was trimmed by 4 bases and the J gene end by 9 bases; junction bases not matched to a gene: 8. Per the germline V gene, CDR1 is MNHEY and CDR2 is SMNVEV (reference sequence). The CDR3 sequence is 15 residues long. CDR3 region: CASSYRTGHSSPLHF. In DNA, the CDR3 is TGTGCCAGCAGTTACAGGACAGGGCACAGTTCACCCCTCCACTTT.

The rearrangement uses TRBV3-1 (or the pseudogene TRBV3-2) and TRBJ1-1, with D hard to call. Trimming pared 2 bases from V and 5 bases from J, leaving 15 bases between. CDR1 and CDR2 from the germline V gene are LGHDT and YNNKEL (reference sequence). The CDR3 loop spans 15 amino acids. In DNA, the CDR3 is TGTGCCAGCAGCCAAAAGGCCTGGGGAGGAACTGAAGCTTTCTTT. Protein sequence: CASSQKAWGGTEAFF.

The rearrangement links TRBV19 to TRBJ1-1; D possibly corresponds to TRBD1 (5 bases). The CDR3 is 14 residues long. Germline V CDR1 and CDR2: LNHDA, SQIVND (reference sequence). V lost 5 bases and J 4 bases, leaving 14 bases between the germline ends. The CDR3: CASSSMGGSTEAFF. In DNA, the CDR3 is TGTGCCAGTAGTTCCATGGGGGGGAGCACTGAAGCTTTCTTT. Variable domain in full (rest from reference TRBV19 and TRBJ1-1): DGGITQSPKYLFRKEGQNVTLSCEQNLNHDAMYWYRQDPGQGLRLIYYSQIVNDFQKGDIAEGYSVSREKKESFPLTVTSAQKNPTAFYLCASSSMGGSTEAFFGQGTRLTVV.